One sample yielded the 24 T cell receptor beta chains listed below, sequenced in a study of CD39 and CD103 CD8 tumor-infiltrating T cells. The method was immunoSEQ multiplex PCR; TCRdb's version includes in-frame clones alone and lacks a portion of them. The sample consists of 2,000 to 2,500 clones, 72% of them appearing once. Sequencing was done on a sample of CD39- CD103- CD8+ T cells sorted from the tumor. Sample subset: CD103-CD39- double-negative CD45RA- CD8 T cells. The receptors were gathered from a human donor with head and neck squamous cell carcinoma.

The sample holds a few counts of this clone. The V call is TRBV19, the J call TRBJ1-6; perhaps TRBD1 as D (5 bases). Between the trimmed V and J ends, which lost 6 bases and 4 bases, there was a span of 19 bases. CDR3 length: 17 residues. From germline, CDR1 is LNHDA and CDR2 SQIVND (reference sequence). CDR3 nucleotide sequence: TGTGCCAGTAGGTGGGCGCAGGGCGCGATATATAATTCACCCCTCCACTTT. Encoded protein: CASRWAQGAIYNSPLHF.

The chain couples TRBV7-9 to TRBJ2-1, with a weak D call TRBD2 (6 bases). Germline assignment: CDR1 SEHNR and CDR2 FQNEAQ (reference sequence). This CDR3 has 15 residues. Trimming left V 6 bases short and J 6 bases short, with 18 bases between. CDR3 residues: CASSPRGGGTNEQFF. The CDR3 nucleotides read TGTGCCAGCAGTCCACGAGGTGGGGGGACCAATGAGCAGTTCTTC.

The V and J genes are TRBV11-2 and TRBJ1-2; D ambiguous. The V end was cut by 5 bases, the J end by 0 bases, with 13 bases between. The germline CDR1 and CDR2 sequences are SGHAT and FQNNGV. The CDR3 runs to 15 residues. As DNA, the CDR3 is TGTGCCAGCAGCCTTGACGCGGGGACTAACTATGGCTACACCTTC. Protein sequence: CASSLDAGTNYGYTF.

The chain has TRBV15 and TRBJ1-2, with D maybe TRBD1 (6 bases). The germline V gene has CDR1 LNHNV and CDR2 YYDKDF (reference sequence). Trimming shortened V by 0 bases and J by 7 bases, and 12 bases separated the two germline ends. The CDR3 covers 14 residues. The chain's CDR3 is CATSRDLGAGGYTF. For the CDR3, the DNA is TGTGCCACCAGCAGAGATCTGGGGGCGGGTGGCTACACCTTC.

This chain connects TRBV27 to TRBJ1-1; D perhaps matches TRBD1 (5 bases). The CDR3 is 13 amino acids. V was pared by 3 bases and J by 7 bases, with 12 bases between. Germline CDR1 MNHEY, CDR2 SMNVEV (reference sequence). The CDR3 protein is CASSLGVWSEAFF. For the CDR3, the DNA is TGTGCCAGCAGTTTGGGGGTCTGGAGTGAAGCTTTCTTT.

The J gene is TRBJ1-5, the V gene TRBV19, with 7 nucleotides matching TRBD1. Germline CDR1 LNHDA, CDR2 SQIVND (reference sequence). The CDR3 has 16 amino acids. With 1 base clipped from V and 0 bases from J, the junction kept 3 bases outside the gene matches. The CDR3 nucleotides are TGTGCCAGTAGTATAGTTTCAGGGGGTAGCAATCAGCCCCAGCATTTT. Translated, it gives CASSIVSGGSNQPQHF.

This chain joins TRBV4-1 and TRBJ2-7, with 7 bases aligning to TRBD1. Looked up from germline, CDR1 is MGHRA and CDR2 is YSYEKL. Trimming cost V 4 bases and J 5 bases; bases outside gene matches: 14. The CDR3 is 16 amino acids. CDR3 in amino acids: CASSLSGTGVLDEQYF. For the CDR3, the DNA is TGCGCCAGCAGCCTATCGGGCACAGGGGTTTTGGACGAGCAGTACTTC.

In the case of this clone: The junction does not match germline at one end; this may be a read error. The chain employs TRBV28 and TRBJ1-2, with D possibly matching TRBD1 (5 bases). Germline V lookup: CDR1 MDHEN, CDR2 SYDVKM. The CDR3 totals 12 residues. CDR3 DNA sequence: TGTGCCAGCACCCCCCCCCGGGGACCAAACTCCTTC. It yields the protein CASTPPRGPNSF.

The chain couples TRBV5-1 to TRBJ1-1, with 8 bases identical to TRBD1. The CDR3 totals 14 residues. In germline, CDR1 is SGHRS, CDR2 YFSETQ. V lost 0 bases and J lost 10; bases outside the gene matches: 8. The DNA for the CDR3 is TGCGCCAGCAGCTTGGATCTCAGGGGGCTTGCAGCTTTCTTT. Amino acid sequence: CASSLDLRGLAAFF.

The chain joins TRBV7-9 to TRBJ2-3; 8 bases are shared with TRBD2. Trimming cost V 5 bases and J 4 bases; bases outside gene matches: 8. This CDR3 contains 15 residues. The V gene's germline CDR1 is SEHNR and CDR2 FQNEAQ (reference sequence). CDR3 in amino acids: CASSRTSGGADTQYF. CDR3 in DNA: TGTGCCAGCAGCCGAACTAGCGGAGGGGCAGATACGCAGTATTTT.

This sequence joins TRBV7-9 and TRBJ1-5, with D unclear. This CDR3 spans 12 amino acids. The V end lost 2 bases, the J end lost 5 bases, and 4 bases lay between the germline ends. Germline loops: CDR1 SEHNR, CDR2 FQNEAQ (reference sequence). Written as DNA, the CDR3 is TGTGCCAGCAGCTTATTGGATCAGCCCCAGCATTTT. It codes for CASSLLDQPQHF.

This chain joins TRBV7-3 and TRBJ2-3; 9 nucleotides agree with TRBD2. CDR1 and CDR2 from the germline V gene are SGHTA and FQGTGA. Trimming removed 2 bases from V and 4 bases from J; junction bases left unmatched: 4. This CDR3 spans 15 amino acids. The CDR3 is CASSLGAGGPDTQYF. DNA for the CDR3: TGTGCCAGCAGCTTAGGGGCGGGGGGGCCAGATACGCAGTATTTT.

This rearrangement joins TRBV27 to TRBJ2-7, with 9 bases fitting TRBD1. Germline V CDR1 and CDR2: MNHEY, SMNVEV (reference sequence). V was pared by 6 bases and J by 3 bases, with 15 bases of the junction left unmatched. This CDR3 is built from 17 residues. This chain's CDR3 is CASRGLGRGQGYYEQYF. The CDR3 DNA follows: TGTGCCAGCAGGGGTCTTGGGCGGGGACAGGGCTACTACGAGCAGTACTTC.

This chain links TRBV14 with TRBJ1-1; D remains unclear. The CDR3 is 16 residues long. Germline lookup yields CDR1 SGHDN and CDR2 FVKESK. V lost 3 bases to trimming and J lost 0 bases, with 14 bases between them. CDR3 in amino acids: CASSQVPPYMNTEAFF. The CDR3 nucleotides are TGTGCCAGCAGCCAGGTGCCCCCTTATATGAACACTGAAGCTTTCTTT.

This clone was picked up one time. The rearrangement joins TRBV27 to TRBJ2-7; 7 nucleotides match TRBD1. CDR1 and CDR2 (germline): MNHEY, SMNVEV (reference sequence). The CDR3 is 16 amino acids. The trim removed 4 bases at V and 6 bases at J, leaving 15 bases unmatched. The CDR3 sequence is CASSSPPRQGWSEQYF. CDR3 in DNA: TGTGCCAGCAGTTCTCCTCCTCGACAGGGATGGAGCGAGCAGTACTTC.

This chain connects TRBV19 to TRBJ2-7; the D call may be TRBD1 or TRBD2 (5 bases each). Germline V CDR1 and CDR2: LNHDA, SQIVND (reference sequence). CDR3 size: 13 residues. The ends were cut back, 4 bases at V and 3 bases at J, with 10 bases in the middle. The CDR3, as DNA: TGTGCCAGTAGTAGGGGACGGTACTACGAGCAGTACTTC. It encodes CASSRGRYYEQYF.

This clone has a handful of counts. The V call is TRBV25-1, the J call TRBJ2-7; 9 bases map to TRBD1. The junction had 4 bases not matched to a gene; V was cut back by 5 bases and J by 2 bases. The CDR3 has 14 amino acids. Germline CDR1 reads MGHDK; CDR2 reads SYGVNS. The CDR3 bases are TGTGCCAGCAGTTCGGACAGGGGCACCTACGAGCAGTACTTC. Translating it yields CASSSDRGTYEQYF.

This clone was observed a few times. The V call is TRBV4-2, the J call TRBJ1-2, with no clear D. The CDR3 runs to 13 residues. V lost 0 bases and J lost 6, with 8 bases in between. CDR1 is LGHNA and CDR2 is YNFKEQ in the germline V gene. The DNA for the CDR3 is TGTGCCAGCAGCCAAGAGGAACCGGATGGCTACACCTTC. It yields the protein CASSQEEPDGYTF.

This chain joins TRBV18 and TRBJ2-2; 8 bases match TRBD1. CDR3 size: 15 residues. In germline, CDR1 is KGHSH, CDR2 LQKENI. V trimming: 4 bases; J trimming: 4 bases; junction bases outside the gene matches: 5. For the CDR3, the DNA is TGTGCCAGCTCACATAGAGGGACAGGCACCGGGGAGCTGTTTTTT. This sequence encodes CASSHRGTGTGELFF.

This clone was counted only a few times. The chain combines TRBV10-1 with TRBJ2-1, with TRBD2 matching 8 bases. Trimming took 10 bases from V and 6 from J; bases not matched to a gene: 8. This CDR3 is 13 amino acids long. Germline V lookup: CDR1 WNHNN, CDR2 SYGVQD (reference sequence). In nucleotides, the CDR3 is TGCGCCACCGCCGGTAGCGGGATCAATGAGCAGTTCTTC. Translated, it gives CATAGSGINEQFF.

The gene calls are TRBV19 and TRBJ1-5; 11 bases are a match to TRBD1. Germline CDR1 reads LNHDA; CDR2 reads SQIVND (reference sequence). Trimming at V came to 8 bases and at J to 6 bases, leaving 9 bases not matched to a gene. CDR3 length: 15 residues. The chain's CDR3 is CASSGTGGWGQPQHF. The CDR3 DNA follows: TGTGCCAGTTCCGGGACAGGGGGATGGGGTCAGCCCCAGCATTTT.

The chain has TRBV6-5 and TRBJ2-1; D unresolved. V lost 5 bases to trimming and J lost 8 bases, with 13 bases between them. This CDR3 has 13 amino acids. Per germline, CDR1 MNHEY and CDR2 SVGAGI. The CDR3 spells CASSVQENDEQFF. In DNA, the CDR3 is TGTGCCAGCAGTGTGCAGGAGAACGATGAGCAGTTCTTC.

This clone appeared once. The chain links TRBV5-6 to TRBJ1-2; 7 positions agree with TRBD1. Trimming at V came to 3 bases and at J to 7 bases, leaving 6 bases not matched to a gene. The CDR3 has 13 residues. Germline assignment: CDR1 SGHDT and CDR2 YYEEEE. CDR3 loop: CASSSPGGSGYTF. CDR3 nucleotides: TGTGCCAGCAGCTCCCCAGGGGGATCTGGCTACACCTTC.

This chain links TRBV7-3 with TRBJ2-2; D not certain. V was cut by 1 base and J by 7 bases, with 13 bases left in between. CDR1 and CDR2 (germline): SGHTA, FQGTGA. The CDR3 is made up of 15 amino acids. The CDR3 protein is CASSLSNSRHGELFF. The CDR3 DNA reads TGTGCCAGCAGCTTAAGTAATAGCAGACACGGGGAGCTGTTTTTT.